This T cell receptor (beta chain) derives from a study of control samples from healthy donors and cancer patients. Repertoires were generated with immunoSEQ multiplex PCR, while TCRdb's copy carries only in-frame clones and drops some. Here the sample spans about 34,000 clones, about 88% being singletons. Germline assignment: CDR1 KGHDR and CDR2 SFDVKD. The J segment lost 6 bases and the V segment lost 4 bases, leaving 5 bases of the junction unmatched. The CDR3 runs 15 residues. The sequencing input was PBMCs. This clonotype was sampled from a woman aged 40 to 50 with lung cancer. The V call is TRBV24-1, the J call TRBJ1-4; 9 bases agree with TRBD1. The CDR3 DNA is TGTGCCACCAGTGAACGGACAGGGGTCGATGAAAAACTGTTTTTT. Encoded protein: CATSERTGVDEKLFF.